Listed below are T cell receptor beta chains from one sample, sequenced in a study of T cell repertoires in cytomegalovirus infection. In TCRdb, the reads were re-called with MiXCR into one record per CDR3 protein. The sample holds about 180,000 distinct CDR3 sequences, approximately 15% seen once. Sequencing was done on a sample of PBMCs. These receptors were taken from a human donor in good health (CMV status not recorded). Some clones in this sample may be carry-over from other donors' samples. Each CDR3 is given with its conserved first and last residue. A D gene is named only where the DNA matches it firmly. Clone size is not always given. Where it is, it says once, few, many or a class for expanded clones.

abundance: few
d_gene: TRBD2
v_gene: TRBV6-1
j_gene: TRBJ2-5
CDR3aa: CASSPLTSGETQYF
CDR3nt: TGTGCCAGCAGTCCGTTGACTAGCGGGGAGACCCAGTACTTC

abundance: .
d_gene: .
v_gene: TRBV6-2/TRBV6-3
j_gene: TRBJ2-7
CDR3aa: CASSYAGGSYEQYF
CDR3nt: TGTGCCAGCAGTTACGCCGGAGGGTCCTACGAGCAGTACTTC

abundance: many
d_gene: .
v_gene: TRBV7-9
j_gene: TRBJ2-5
CDR3aa: CASSLGRSGPQETQYF
CDR3nt: TGTGCCAGCAGCTTAGGGCGCTCCGGGCCCCAAGAGACCCAGTACTTC

abundance: .
d_gene: TRBD1
v_gene: TRBV30
j_gene: TRBJ1-1
CDR3aa: CAWSPGTAEAFF
CDR3nt: TGTGCCTGGAGCCCCGGGACAGCAGAAGCTTTCTTT

abundance: .
d_gene: .
v_gene: TRBV7-3
j_gene: TRBJ1-1
CDR3aa: CASSLDMNTDAFF
CDR3nt: TGTGCCAGCAGCCTTGACATGAACACTGACGCTTTCTTT

abundance: few
d_gene: .
v_gene: TRBV4-1
j_gene: TRBJ2-1
CDR3aa: CASSLSWNEQFF
CDR3nt: TGCGCCAGCAGCCTTAGTTGGAATGAGCAGTTCTTC

abundance: many
d_gene: .
v_gene: TRBV7-2
j_gene: TRBJ2-4
CDR3aa: CASSLDGRGYIQYF
CDR3nt: TGTGCCAGCAGCTTAGACGGGAGAGGGTACATTCAGTACTTC

abundance: .
d_gene: .
v_gene: TRBV7-9
j_gene: TRBJ1-4
CDR3aa: CASSFSIGPPRWEKLFF
CDR3nt: TGTGCCAGCAGCTTTTCCATTGGACCTCCCAGGTGGGAAAAACTGTTTTTT

abundance: once
d_gene: TRBD1
v_gene: TRBV29-1
j_gene: TRBJ1-1
CDR3aa: CSVRQGGNTEAFF
CDR3nt: TGCAGCGTTCGACAGGGGGGGAACACTGAAGCTTTCTTT

abundance: many
d_gene: TRBD2
v_gene: TRBV6-2/TRBV6-3
j_gene: TRBJ2-1
CDR3aa: CASSYAGLAGGKGEFF
CDR3nt: TGTGCCAGCAGTTACGCAGGACTAGCGGGAGGCAAAGGGGAGTTCTTC

abundance: many
d_gene: TRBD1
v_gene: TRBV7-9
j_gene: TRBJ2-5
CDR3aa: CASSPRDRGERTVETQYF
CDR3nt: TGTGCCAGCAGCCCCCGGGACAGGGGGGAAAGGACGGTCGAGACCCAGTACTTC

abundance: few
d_gene: .
v_gene: TRBV7-3
j_gene: TRBJ2-3
CDR3aa: CASRPGPSTTDTQYF
CDR3nt: TGTGCCAGCAGACCGGGACCCAGTACCACAGATACGCAGTATTTT

abundance: .
d_gene: TRBD1
v_gene: TRBV10-3
j_gene: TRBJ2-3
CDR3aa: CAINGQGQDTQYF
CDR3nt: TGTGCCATCAATGGACAGGGGCAAGATACGCAGTATTTT

abundance: few
d_gene: TRBD1
v_gene: TRBV5-6
j_gene: TRBJ2-2
CDR3aa: CASSSPGQGVVELFF
CDR3nt: TGTGCCAGCAGCTCCCCGGGACAGGGAGTAGTGGAGCTGTTTTTT

abundance: .
d_gene: .
v_gene: TRBV5-4
j_gene: TRBJ2-7
CDR3aa: CASSKGAGQLSSYEQYF
CDR3nt: TGTGCCAGCAGTAAGGGTGCGGGACAGTTGAGCTCCTACGAGCAGTACTTC

abundance: many
d_gene: TRBD1
v_gene: TRBV10-3
j_gene: TRBJ2-2
CDR3aa: CAITPRKGATGELFF
CDR3nt: TGTGCCATCACGCCCCGGAAGGGGGCCACCGGGGAGCTGTTTTTT

abundance: many
d_gene: .
v_gene: TRBV7-8
j_gene: TRBJ1-1
CDR3aa: CASSLAWLNTEAFF
CDR3nt: TGTGCCAGCAGCTTAGCGTGGCTGAACACTGAAGCTTTCTTT

abundance: many
d_gene: .
v_gene: TRBV2
j_gene: TRBJ2-1
CDR3aa: CASSEYRVAHNEQFF
CDR3nt: TGTGCCAGCAGTGAATACAGGGTAGCCCACAATGAGCAGTTCTTC

abundance: .
d_gene: .
v_gene: TRBV30
j_gene: TRBJ1-1
CDR3aa: CAWSVGATEAFF
CDR3nt: TGTGCCTGGAGTGTGGGGGCCACTGAAGCTTTCTTT

abundance: few
d_gene: .
v_gene: TRBV3-1
j_gene: TRBJ2-2
CDR3aa: CASSQDQGLGELFF
CDR3nt: TGTGCCAGCAGCCAAGATCAGGGACTCGGGGAGCTGTTTTTT

abundance: few
d_gene: .
v_gene: TRBV27
j_gene: TRBJ2-2
CDR3aa: CASSLSTHTGELFF
CDR3nt: TGTGCCAGCAGTTTATCTACTCACACCGGGGAGCTGTTTTTT

abundance: once
d_gene: TRBD2
v_gene: TRBV14
j_gene: TRBJ2-1
CDR3aa: CASSQGRENEQFF
CDR3nt: TGTGCCAGCAGCCAAGGGCGGGAGAATGAGCAGTTCTTC

abundance: few
d_gene: TRBD2
v_gene: TRBV6-4
j_gene: TRBJ2-7
CDR3aa: CASSEIAGSPDEQYF
CDR3nt: TGTGCCAGCAGTGAGATAGCGGGAAGTCCCGACGAGCAGTACTTC

abundance: .
d_gene: .
v_gene: TRBV25-1
j_gene: TRBJ1-1
CDR3aa: CASSESRKNTEAFF
CDR3nt: TGTGCCAGCAGTGAATCACGAAAGAACACTGAAGCTTTCTTT

abundance: few
d_gene: .
v_gene: TRBV20-1
j_gene: TRBJ2-3
CDR3aa: CSANPGKDTQYF
CDR3nt: TGCAGTGCTAATCCAGGGAAAGATACGCAGTATTTT

abundance: many
d_gene: .
v_gene: TRBV7-2
j_gene: TRBJ1-6
CDR3aa: CASSLQRFRSPLHF
CDR3nt: TGTGCCAGCAGCTTACAAAGGTTTCGGTCACCCCTCCACTTT

abundance: many
d_gene: TRBD1
v_gene: TRBV29-1
j_gene: TRBJ2-6
CDR3aa: CSVGDRGPRSGANVLTF
CDR3nt: TGCAGCGTGGGGGACAGGGGACCCCGGTCGGGGGCCAACGTCCTGACTTTC

abundance: .
d_gene: TRBD2
v_gene: TRBV28
j_gene: TRBJ2-4
CDR3aa: CASSLAGSGRTIQYF
CDR3nt: TGTGCCAGCAGTTTGGCGGGGAGCGGGAGAACGATTCAGTACTTC

abundance: many
d_gene: .
v_gene: TRBV28
j_gene: TRBJ2-5
CDR3aa: CASSFSVGPQETQYF
CDR3nt: TGTGCCAGCAGTTTTTCGGTGGGGCCCCAAGAGACCCAGTACTTC

abundance: few
d_gene: .
v_gene: TRBV7-6
j_gene: TRBJ1-3
CDR3aa: CASSRGSSGSGNTIYF
CDR3nt: TGTGCCAGCAGTCGGGGCTCCTCGGGCTCTGGAAACACCATATATTTT

abundance: many
d_gene: .
v_gene: TRBV6-1
j_gene: TRBJ2-1
CDR3aa: CASIGTIPSSYNEQFF
CDR3nt: TGTGCCAGCATCGGTACTATACCGAGCTCCTACAATGAGCAGTTCTTC

abundance: .
d_gene: TRBD1
v_gene: TRBV18
j_gene: TRBJ1-3
CDR3aa: CASSPRAGTGVFSGNTIYF
CDR3nt: TGTGCCAGCTCACCACGCGCCGGGACAGGGGTTTTCTCTGGAAACACCATATATTTT

abundance: many
d_gene: TRBD1
v_gene: TRBV28
j_gene: TRBJ1-3
CDR3aa: CASSLPGQGGLSGNTIYF
CDR3nt: TGTGCCAGCAGTTTACCGGGACAGGGTGGGCTCTCTGGAAACACCATATATTTT

abundance: .
d_gene: .
v_gene: TRBV19
j_gene: TRBJ1-5
CDR3aa: CASSVALQGGQPQHF
CDR3nt: TGTGCCAGTAGTGTAGCACTACAGGGCGGTCAGCCCCAGCATTTT

abundance: many
d_gene: .
v_gene: TRBV12-3/TRBV12-4
j_gene: TRBJ2-3
CDR3aa: CASSPGLLITDTQYF
CDR3nt: TGTGCCAGCAGCCCGGGACTTCTAATCACAGATACGCAGTATTTT

abundance: few
d_gene: .
v_gene: TRBV27
j_gene: TRBJ2-7
CDR3aa: CASSPVRAVESNEQYF
CDR3nt: TGTGCCAGCAGTCCCGTCCGGGCAGTGGAGTCAAACGAGCAGTACTTC